Detailed here is one T cell receptor (beta chain). No antigen is known for it. The length of the CDR3 is 13 residues. The V gene's germline CDR1 is KGHSH and CDR2 LQKENI. With 2 bases removed from V and 5 bases from J, the gap between germline ends came to 7 bases. The sample belongs to a study of brain metastases from non-small cell lung cancer. Overall study results and limits: Paired brain metastases and primary tumors largely shared TCR repertoires. In approximately 60% of brain metastases, T-cell clones were expanded compared with matched primary tumors.

Profiling relied on immunoSEQ multiplex PCR, and the TCRdb table lists in-frame clones only, not all of them. Here the sample spans around 2,000 clones, approximately 80% being singletons. The chain carries TRBV18 and TRBJ2-1; D gene unclear. The specimen was tissue from a brain metastasis. The TCR originated in a donor aged 40 or over with non-small cell lung cancer. The CDR3 is CASSPTVDNEQFF. The CDR3 DNA reads as TGTGCCAGCTCACCAACGGTCGACAATGAGCAGTTCTTC.